A few counts support the clone carrying this T cell receptor beta chain. Its antigen remains unidentified. Trimming shortened V by 2 bases and J by 1 base, and 14 bases separated the two germline ends. The germline CDR1 and CDR2 sequences are SGHTA and FQGNSA. This CDR3 region has 16 residues. Each cDNA held unique molecular identifiers, and template switching gave it a universal primer site. Using its own MiXCR run on the 5' RACE reads, TCRdb lists one record per CDR3 protein. The table shows under 900,000 distinct CDR3 sequences, with 15% to 20% occurring only once. The data originate from a study of identical twins. Points from the study as a whole: Within cord blood, abundant beta clonotypes carried fewer insertions, but memory repertoires showed no such trend.

This sample was shared with a second study, whose subject was T cells expressing NK-cell markers.

The origin of this receptor is a woman under 30 in good health. The sample comprised PBMCs. The chain couples TRBV7-2 to TRBJ2-5, with a tentative D call TRBD2 (6 bases). The CDR3 sequence is CASSLIKGTPQETQYF. The CDR3 DNA sequence: TGTGCCAGCAGCTTAATCAAGGGGACTCCCCAAGAGACCCAGTACTTC.